This T cell receptor (beta chain) was identified during a study of spatial heterogeneity in lung cancer. Study-wide background: Alpha-chain sequences were consistently detected less often than beta-chain sequences.

Study observations and caveats: Ubiquitous expanded tumor TCRs showed up in blood more at resection than follow-up.

All TCR cDNA molecules were individually tagged with a unique molecular identifier. TCRdb passed the 5' RACE reads through MiXCR, listing each CDR3 protein once. The table includes tens of thousands of distinct CDR3 sequences, around 5.2% detected once. Stated time point: sample taken at primary tumor resection. Tumor, nontumor lung or frozen PBMC supplied whole RNA, sequenced without sorting. This clonotype occurred many times. Its antigen is still unknown. Germline V lookup: CDR1 LGHNA, CDR2 YSLEER. Trimming took 0 bases from V and 0 from J, leaving 6 bases between them. The CDR3 contains 16 residues.

The chain combines TRBV4-3 with TRBJ2-6; D possibly corresponds to TRBD1 (6 bases). The sequence came from a female donor with early-stage non-small cell lung cancer. The sample here was PBMCs, taken at surgery. CDR3 loop: CASSQEGHSGANVLTF. CDR3 nucleotides: TGCGCCAGCAGCCAAGAGGGACACTCTGGGGCCAACGTCCTGACTTTC.